This TCR beta chain was recorded in a study of low-dose radiotherapy and immunotherapy resistance in tumors. Time point: before trial treatment. Donors were dosed with nivolumab and ipilimumab; they also received aspirin, low-dose cyclophosphamide and low-dose radiotherapy. Solid tumors that lacked tumor-infiltrating lymphocytes and were advanced were present in eligible patients. Priming of first-strand cDNA relied on TRAV- and TRBV-specific primers (covering alpha and beta chains). Over about 18 PCR cycles, TCRs were amplified from a constant-region primer and V-primer adapter. Through in vitro transcription, the mRNA that had been isolated was amplified. Using its own MiXCR run on the reads, TCRdb lists one record per CDR3 protein. The sample gives some 60,000 distinct CDR3 sequences, around 27% of which show up once; 5.5% to 8.5% is in the top ten. V lost 3 bases and J lost 13; bases outside the gene matches: 9. The CDR3 has 13 amino acids.

Here the sequenced sample was PBMCs, taken before treatment. V is TRBV12-3 or TRBV12-4 and J is TRBJ2-1; 7 nucleotides align to TRBD1. This clonotype was sampled from a male donor with rectosigmoid adenocarcinoma. This CDR3 is CASSFRDRESQFF. In DNA form, the CDR3 reads TGTGCCAGCAGTTTCAGGGACAGAGAGAGCCAGTTCTTC.